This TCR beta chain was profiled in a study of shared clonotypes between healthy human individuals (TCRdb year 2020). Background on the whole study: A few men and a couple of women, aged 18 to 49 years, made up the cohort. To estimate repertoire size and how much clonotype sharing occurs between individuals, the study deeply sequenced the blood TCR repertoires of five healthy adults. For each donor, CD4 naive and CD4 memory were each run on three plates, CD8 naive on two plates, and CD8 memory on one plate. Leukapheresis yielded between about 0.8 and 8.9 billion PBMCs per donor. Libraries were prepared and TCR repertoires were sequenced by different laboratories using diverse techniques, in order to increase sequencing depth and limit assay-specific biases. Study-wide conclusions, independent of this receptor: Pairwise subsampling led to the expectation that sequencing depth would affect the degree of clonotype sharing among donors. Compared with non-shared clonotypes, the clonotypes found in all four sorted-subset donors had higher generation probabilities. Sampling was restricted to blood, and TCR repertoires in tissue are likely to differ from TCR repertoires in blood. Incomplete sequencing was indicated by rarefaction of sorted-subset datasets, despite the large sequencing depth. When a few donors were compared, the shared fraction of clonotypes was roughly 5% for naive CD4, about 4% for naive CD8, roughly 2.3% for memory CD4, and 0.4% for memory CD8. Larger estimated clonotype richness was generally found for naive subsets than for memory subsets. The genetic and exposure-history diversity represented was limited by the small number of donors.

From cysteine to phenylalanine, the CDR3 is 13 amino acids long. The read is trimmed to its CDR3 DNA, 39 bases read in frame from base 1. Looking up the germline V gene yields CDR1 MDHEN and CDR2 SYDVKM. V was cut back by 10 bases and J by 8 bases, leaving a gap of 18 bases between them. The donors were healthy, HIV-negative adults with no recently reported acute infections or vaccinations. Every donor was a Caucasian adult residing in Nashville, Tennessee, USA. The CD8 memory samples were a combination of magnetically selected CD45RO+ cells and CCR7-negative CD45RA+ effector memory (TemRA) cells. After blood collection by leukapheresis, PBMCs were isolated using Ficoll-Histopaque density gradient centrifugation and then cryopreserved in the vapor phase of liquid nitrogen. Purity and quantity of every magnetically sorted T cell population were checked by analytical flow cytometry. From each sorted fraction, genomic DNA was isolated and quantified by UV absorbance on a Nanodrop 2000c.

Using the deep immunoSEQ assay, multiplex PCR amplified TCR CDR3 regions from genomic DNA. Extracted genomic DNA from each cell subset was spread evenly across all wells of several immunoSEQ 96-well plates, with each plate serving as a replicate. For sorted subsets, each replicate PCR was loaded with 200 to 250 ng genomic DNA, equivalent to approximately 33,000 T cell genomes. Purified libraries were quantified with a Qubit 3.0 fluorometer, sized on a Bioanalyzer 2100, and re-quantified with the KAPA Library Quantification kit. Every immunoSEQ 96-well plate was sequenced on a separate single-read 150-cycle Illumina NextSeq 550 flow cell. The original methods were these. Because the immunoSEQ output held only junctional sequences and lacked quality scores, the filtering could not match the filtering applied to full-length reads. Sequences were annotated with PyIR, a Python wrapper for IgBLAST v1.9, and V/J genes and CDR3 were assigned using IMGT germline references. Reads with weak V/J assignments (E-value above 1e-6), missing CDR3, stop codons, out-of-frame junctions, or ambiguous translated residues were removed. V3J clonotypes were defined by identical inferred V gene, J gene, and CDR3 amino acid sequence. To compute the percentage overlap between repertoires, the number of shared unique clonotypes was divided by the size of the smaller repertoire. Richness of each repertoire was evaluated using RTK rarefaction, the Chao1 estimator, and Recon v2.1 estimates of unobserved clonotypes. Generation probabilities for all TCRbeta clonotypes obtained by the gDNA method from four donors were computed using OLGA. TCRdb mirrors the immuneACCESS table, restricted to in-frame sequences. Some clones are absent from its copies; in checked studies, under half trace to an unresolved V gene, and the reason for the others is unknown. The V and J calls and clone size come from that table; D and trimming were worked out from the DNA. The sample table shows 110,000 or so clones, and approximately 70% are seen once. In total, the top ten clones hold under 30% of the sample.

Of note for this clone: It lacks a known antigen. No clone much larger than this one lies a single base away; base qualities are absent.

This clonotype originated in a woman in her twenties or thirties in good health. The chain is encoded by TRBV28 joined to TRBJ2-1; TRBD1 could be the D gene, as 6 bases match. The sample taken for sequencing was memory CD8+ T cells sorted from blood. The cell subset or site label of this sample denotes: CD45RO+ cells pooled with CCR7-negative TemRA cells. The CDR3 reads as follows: CATITGSGDEQFF. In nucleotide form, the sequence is TGTGCCACAATTACAGGGAGTGGCGATGAGCAGTTCTTC.